A single sample gave rise to the 5 T cell receptor beta chains below, sequenced in a study of cytomegalovirus exposure and HLA in healthy donors (TCRdb year 2017). To prepare the library, the immunoSEQ multiplex PCR assay was applied. For the multiplex PCR, a mixture combining 60 forward primers for TCR Vbeta segments and 13 reverse primers for TCR Jbeta segments was used. TCRdb limited this immuneACCESS table to in-frame rearrangements with V and J called. A share of clones is missing; checked studies link under half to unresolved V genes, and the rest is unexplained. For this sample there are approximately 160,000 clones; roughly 82% appear just once. The top ten clonotypes cover about 1.6% of the sample. Sequenced sample: PBMCs. The origin of the receptors is a girl aged 5-17 years in good health and CMV-seropositive.

The V call is TRBV12-5, the J call TRBJ1-1; 9 nucleotides line up with TRBD1. After removal of 6 bases from V and 4 bases from J, the junction contained 3 bases not matched to a gene. The CDR3 contains 13 residues. Germline V lookup: CDR1 LGHNT, CDR2 FRNRAP. Written as DNA, the CDR3 is TGTGCTAGTGGGGGGACAGGGTTCACTGAAGCTTTCTTT. Protein product: CASGGTGFTEAFF.

The J gene is TRBJ1-5, the V gene TRBV27; no definite D call. Germline V CDR1 and CDR2: MNHEY, SMNVEV (reference sequence). V gave up 1 base and J gave up 1 base, with 8 bases separating them. The CDR3 contains 15 residues. The CDR3 nucleotides read TGTGCCAGCAGTTTATTAAGGGAGAGCAATCAGCCCCAGCATTTT. Translation gives CASSLLRESNQPQHF.

The V call is TRBV27, the J call TRBJ1-2; D remains unclear. Per the germline V gene, CDR1 is MNHEY and CDR2 is SMNVEV (reference sequence). This CDR3 comprises 15 residues. Deletions cut 5 bases from V and 4 bases from J, with 17 bases between. The CDR3 DNA reads as TGTGCCAGCAGTCCGGGGTCTGGCCCAACCTATGGCTACACCTTC. It is translated as CASSPGSGPTYGYTF.

The V and J genes are TRBV9 and TRBJ2-1, with 12 positions matching TRBD2. The CDR3 contains 18 residues. Trimming cost V 4 bases and J 2 bases; bases outside gene matches: 10. CDR1 and CDR2 (germline): SGDLS, YYNGEE. DNA for the CDR3: TGTGCCAGCAGCTCACTTGGGACTAGCGGGTACACCTACAATGAGCAGTTCTTC. Amino acid sequence: CASSSLGTSGYTYNEQFF.

The chain employs TRBV4-1 and TRBJ2-3, with TRBD2 matching 13 bases. This CDR3 has 18 residues. CDR1 and CDR2 (germline): MGHRA, YSYEKL. The V segment lost 1 base and the J segment 0 bases; nucleotides outside the gene matches: 4. Here the CDR3 DNA reads TGCGCCAGCAGCCAAGGGGTGACTAGCGGGGGGAGCACAGATACGCAGTATTTT. Its protein product is CASSQGVTSGGSTDTQYF.